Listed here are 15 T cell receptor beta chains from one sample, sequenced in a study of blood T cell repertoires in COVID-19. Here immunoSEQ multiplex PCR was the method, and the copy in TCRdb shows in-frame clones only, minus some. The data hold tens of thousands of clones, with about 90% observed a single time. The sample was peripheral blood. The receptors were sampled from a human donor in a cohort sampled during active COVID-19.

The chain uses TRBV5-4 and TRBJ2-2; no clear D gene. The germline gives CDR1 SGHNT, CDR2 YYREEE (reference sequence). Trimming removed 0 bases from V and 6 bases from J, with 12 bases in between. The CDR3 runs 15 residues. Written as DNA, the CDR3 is TGTGCCAGCAGCTTGGATGGTTGGCCCGCCGGGGAGCTGTTTTTT. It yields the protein CASSLDGWPAGELFF. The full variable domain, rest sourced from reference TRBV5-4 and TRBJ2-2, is ETGVTQSPTHLIKTRGQQVTLRCSSQSGHNTVSWYQQALGQGPQFIFQYYREEENGRGNFPPRFSGLQFPNYSSELNVNALELDDSALYLCASSLDGWPAGELFFGEGSRLTVL.

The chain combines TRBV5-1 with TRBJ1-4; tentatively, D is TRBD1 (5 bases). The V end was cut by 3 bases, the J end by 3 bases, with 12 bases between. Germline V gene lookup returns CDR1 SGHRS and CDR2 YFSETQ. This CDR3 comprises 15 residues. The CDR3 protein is CASSSSGTSNEKLFF. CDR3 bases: TGCGCCAGCAGCTCCTCAGGGACTTCTAATGAAAAACTGTTTTTT.

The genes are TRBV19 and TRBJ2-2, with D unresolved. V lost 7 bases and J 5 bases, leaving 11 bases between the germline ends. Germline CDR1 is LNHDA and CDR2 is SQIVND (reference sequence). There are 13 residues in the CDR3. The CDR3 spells CASNPGRTGELFF. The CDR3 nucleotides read TGTGCCAGTAATCCAGGTCGGACCGGGGAGCTGTTTTTT.

The CDR3 nucleotides read TGTGCCAGTAGCAGACAGAAGCTCACTGAAGCTTTCTTT. This translates into CASSRQKLTEAFF. The rearrangement joins TRBV19 to TRBJ1-1; D possibly corresponds to TRBD1 (5 bases). The CDR3 has 13 residues. V lost 6 bases to trimming and J lost 4 bases, with 12 bases between them. CDR1 and CDR2 (germline): LNHDA, SQIVND (reference sequence).

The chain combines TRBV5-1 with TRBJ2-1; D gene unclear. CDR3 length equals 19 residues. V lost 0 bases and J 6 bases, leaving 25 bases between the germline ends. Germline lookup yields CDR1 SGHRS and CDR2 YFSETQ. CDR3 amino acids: CASSLAFLPGVSWVNEQFF. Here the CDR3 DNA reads TGCGCCAGCAGCTTGGCCTTTTTACCCGGAGTCTCATGGGTCAATGAGCAGTTCTTC.

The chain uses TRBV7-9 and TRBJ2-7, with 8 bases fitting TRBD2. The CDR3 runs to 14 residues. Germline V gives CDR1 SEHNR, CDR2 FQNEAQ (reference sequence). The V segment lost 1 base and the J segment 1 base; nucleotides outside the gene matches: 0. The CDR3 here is CASSLVAGSYEQYF. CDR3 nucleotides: TGTGCCAGCAGCTTAGTAGCGGGATCCTACGAGCAGTACTTC.

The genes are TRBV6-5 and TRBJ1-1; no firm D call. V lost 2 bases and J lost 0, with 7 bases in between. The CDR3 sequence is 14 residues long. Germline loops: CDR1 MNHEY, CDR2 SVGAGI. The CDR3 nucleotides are TGTGCCAGCAGTTACGACGGGATGAACACTGAAGCTTTCTTT. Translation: CASSYDGMNTEAFF.

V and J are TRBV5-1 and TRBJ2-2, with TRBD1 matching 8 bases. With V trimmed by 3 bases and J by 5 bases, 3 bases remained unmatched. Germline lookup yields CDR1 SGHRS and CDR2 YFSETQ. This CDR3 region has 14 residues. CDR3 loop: CASSWGQATGELFF. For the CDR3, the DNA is TGCGCCAGCAGCTGGGGACAGGCAACCGGGGAGCTGTTTTTT.

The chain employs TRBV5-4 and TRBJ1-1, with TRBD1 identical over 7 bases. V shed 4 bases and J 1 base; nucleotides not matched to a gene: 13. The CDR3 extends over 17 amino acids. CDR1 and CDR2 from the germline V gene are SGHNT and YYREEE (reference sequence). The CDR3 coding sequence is TGTGCCAGCAGCGGGGGACAGTGGGTAAAGGCGAACACTGAAGCTTTCTTT. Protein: CASSGGQWVKANTEAFF.

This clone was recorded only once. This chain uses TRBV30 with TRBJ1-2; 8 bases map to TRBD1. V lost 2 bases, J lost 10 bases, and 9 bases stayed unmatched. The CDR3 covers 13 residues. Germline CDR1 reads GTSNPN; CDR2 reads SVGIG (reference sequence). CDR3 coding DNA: TGTGCCTGGAGTCCGTTTCCAGGGGGCGACTACACCTTC. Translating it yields CAWSPFPGGDYTF.

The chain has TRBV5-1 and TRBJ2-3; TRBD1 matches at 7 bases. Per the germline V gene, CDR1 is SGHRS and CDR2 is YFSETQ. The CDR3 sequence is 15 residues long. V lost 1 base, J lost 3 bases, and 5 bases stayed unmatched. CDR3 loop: CASSLRGRRTDTQYF. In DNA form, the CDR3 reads TGCGCCAGCAGCTTGAGGGGGCGCCGGACAGATACGCAGTATTTT.

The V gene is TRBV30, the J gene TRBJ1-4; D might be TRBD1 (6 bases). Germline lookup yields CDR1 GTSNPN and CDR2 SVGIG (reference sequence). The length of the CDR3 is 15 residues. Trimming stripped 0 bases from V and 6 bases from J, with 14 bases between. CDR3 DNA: TGTGCCTGGAGTGTACCAGGGGTAGGGTATGAAAAACTGTTTTTT. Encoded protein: CAWSVPGVGYEKLFF.

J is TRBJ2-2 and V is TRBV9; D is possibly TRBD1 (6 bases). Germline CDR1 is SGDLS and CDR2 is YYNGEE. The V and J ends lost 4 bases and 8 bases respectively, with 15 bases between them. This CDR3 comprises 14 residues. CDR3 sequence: CASSSYREMGELFF. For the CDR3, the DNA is TGTGCCAGCAGCTCATACAGGGAAATGGGGGAGCTGTTTTTT.

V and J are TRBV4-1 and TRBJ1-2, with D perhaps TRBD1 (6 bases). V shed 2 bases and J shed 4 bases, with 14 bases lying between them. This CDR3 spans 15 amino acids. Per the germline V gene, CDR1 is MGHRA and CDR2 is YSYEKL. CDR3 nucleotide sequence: TGCGCCAGCAGCCAAACAGGGCGAAACATCTATGGCTACACCTTC. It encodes CASSQTGRNIYGYTF.

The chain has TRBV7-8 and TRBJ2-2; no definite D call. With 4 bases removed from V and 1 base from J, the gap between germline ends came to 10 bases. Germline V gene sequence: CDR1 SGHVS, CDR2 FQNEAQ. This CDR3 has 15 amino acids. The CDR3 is CASSSPTVNTGELFF. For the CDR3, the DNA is TGTGCCAGCAGCTCCCCGACTGTGAACACCGGGGAGCTGTTTTTT.